This T cell receptor beta chain derives from a study of siplizumab effects on memory and regulatory T cells. Data came from immunoSEQ multiplex PCR; TCRdb stores just in-frame clones and leaves some out. The sample includes fewer than 120,000 clones, around nine tenths of them seen just once. The CDR3 extends over 12 amino acids. Germline CDR1 KGHSH, CDR2 LQKENI. V was cut by 0 bases and J by 8 bases, with 7 bases left in between. General observations from the study: No functional test confirmed suppression by proliferating siplizumab-culture Tregs.

Turning to this clone: Antigen unknown.

The chain links TRBV18 to TRBJ1-2; D unclear. The TCR was taken from a human donor in good health. Sequencing was done on a sample of CD4+ T cells sorted from blood. CDR3 bases: TGTGCCAGCTCACCACCAGGGTGGGGCTACACCTTC. Translating gives CASSPPGWGYTF. The full variable domain, its missing parts supplied by reference TRBV18 and TRBJ1-2, is NAGVMQNPRHLVRRRGQEARLRCSPMKGHSHVYWYRQLPEEGLKFMVYLQKENIIDESGMPKERFSAEFPKEGPSILRIQQVVRGDSAAYFCASSPPGWGYTFGSGTRLTVV.